The present T cell receptor (beta chain) was sequenced within a study of tumor-infiltrating lymphocytes in primary liver carcinoma. For the study at large: Tumor lesions were T1-T3 N0M0 and spanned about 4.2 to 10 cm.

As to this clonotype: Its antigen remains unknown.

The germline V and J ends were trimmed by 0 bases and 11 bases, with 9 bases remaining between them. CDR3 length equals 13 residues. Germline values: CDR1 KGHDR, CDR2 SFDVKD. cDNA specific to TCR beta was made from about 0.45 ug of total RNA, with a constant-region primer employed for priming. What produced the TCR beta libraries was three nested multiplex PCR rounds using slightly modified ARM-PCR. Amplification in the first two PCR rounds was performed using TRBV1-TRBV30 forward primers and a C-beta reverse primer for around 9 cycles each. TCRdb redid the calling of the multiplex PCR reads with MiXCR, one entry per CDR3 protein. Of fewer than 75,000 distinct CDR3 sequences detected, over 60% appear once; the ten largest clones hold under 45%. For each extraction, RNA and DNA were obtained together from about 19-30 mg of unsorted bulk tissue. Study-level findings and limits: Tumor region pairs showed greater overlap than either tumor-adjacent or tumor-blood pairs did. Roughly 7-25% of top clones, and no more, occurred in all five tumor regions.

Sequencing was done on a sample of liver tumor tissue from sampling region 4. The subset: tumor region T4, right-lateral pole. The genes are TRBV24-1 and TRBJ2-2, with no clear D. The clonotype originates from a man aged 40-55 years with primary liver carcinoma and hepatitis B virus infection. The CDR3 DNA reads as TGTGCCACCAGTGATTTGACAGCGAGAGAGCTGTTTTTT. Its protein product is CATSDLTARELFF.